The T cell receptor (beta chain) under discussion was sequenced for a study of post-analysis software for immune sequencing data. Findings and caveats of the study: Among 5 or 6 TRBV segments more frequent in patients than controls were TRBV5-6, TRBV5-1 and TRBV20-1.

The ends lost 3 bases at V and 7 bases at J; junction bases unmatched: 18. This CDR3 has 17 amino acids. Per the germline V gene, CDR1 is SQVTM and CDR2 is ANQGSEA. This clonotype has more than one count but fewer than ten. Antigen: not known. TCR beta libraries were prepared from cDNA with unique molecular identifiers. Around 500,000 cDNA molecules were recovered from an input of roughly 0.85 to 10 million T cells. Each CDR3 protein is one row after TCRdb ran MiXCR on the PCR reads. The sample carries about half a million distinct CDR3 sequences, 40% to 55% recorded once. The V and J genes are TRBV29-1 and TRBJ2-3; TRBD2 aligns across 8 bases. Sequenced sample: blood. The clonotype was recovered from a girl aged 5 to 17 with multiple sclerosis. The CDR3 sequence: CSVEEGKTMRLANTQYF. The DNA for the CDR3 is TGCAGCGTTGAGGAGGGAAAAACCATGCGACTAGCGAATACGCAGTATTTT.